This T cell receptor (beta chain) was retrieved from a study of blood T cell repertoires in COVID-19. CDR3 length equals 14 residues. Trimming stripped 4 bases from V and 6 bases from J, with 18 bases between. The germline V gene has CDR1 SQVTM and CDR2 ANQGSEA. The assay was immunoSEQ multiplex PCR, and TCRdb's table has in-frame clones only and misses some. Of about 370,000 clones in the sample, 75% to 90% were seen once. The rearrangement joins TRBV29-1 to TRBJ1-2, with D possibly TRBD1 on 6 matching bases. Sequencing used PBMCs or T cells enriched from blood (not recorded which). The clonotype comes from a man aged 18 to 30 who had recovered from COVID-19. CDR3: CSVVALGQQDGYTF. The CDR3 DNA sequence: TGCAGCGTTGTGGCATTAGGACAGCAAGATGGCTACACCTTC.